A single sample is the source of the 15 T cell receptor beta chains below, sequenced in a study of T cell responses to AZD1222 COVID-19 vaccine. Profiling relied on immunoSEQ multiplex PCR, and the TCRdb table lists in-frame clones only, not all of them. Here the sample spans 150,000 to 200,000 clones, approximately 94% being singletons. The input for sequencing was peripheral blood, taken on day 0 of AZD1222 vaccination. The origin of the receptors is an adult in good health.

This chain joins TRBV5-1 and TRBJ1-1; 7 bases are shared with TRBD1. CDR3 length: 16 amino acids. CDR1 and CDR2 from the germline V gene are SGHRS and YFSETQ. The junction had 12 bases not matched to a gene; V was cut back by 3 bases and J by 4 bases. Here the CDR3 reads CASSSAGQASFTEAFF. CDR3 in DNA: TGCGCCAGCAGCTCCGCTGGACAGGCTAGCTTCACTGAAGCTTTCTTT.

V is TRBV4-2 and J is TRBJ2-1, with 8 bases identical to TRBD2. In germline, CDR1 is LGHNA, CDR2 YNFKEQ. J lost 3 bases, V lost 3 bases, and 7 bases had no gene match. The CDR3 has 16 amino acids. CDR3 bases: TGTGCCAGCAGCCATGCACTAGCGGAACTCTACAATGAGCAGTTCTTC. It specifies CASSHALAELYNEQFF.

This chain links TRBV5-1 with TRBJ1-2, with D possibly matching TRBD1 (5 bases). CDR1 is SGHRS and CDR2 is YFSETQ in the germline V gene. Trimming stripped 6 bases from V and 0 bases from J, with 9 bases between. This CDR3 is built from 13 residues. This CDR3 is CASNQGANYGYTF. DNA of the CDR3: TGCGCCAGCAACCAGGGCGCTAACTATGGCTACACCTTC.

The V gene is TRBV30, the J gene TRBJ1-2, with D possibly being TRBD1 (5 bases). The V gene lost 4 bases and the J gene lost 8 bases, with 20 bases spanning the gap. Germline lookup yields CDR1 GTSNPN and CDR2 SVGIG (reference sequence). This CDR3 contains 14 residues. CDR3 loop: CAWTHGAAVSGYTF. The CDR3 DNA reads TGTGCCTGGACCCACGGGGCAGCCGTGAGCGGCTACACCTTC.

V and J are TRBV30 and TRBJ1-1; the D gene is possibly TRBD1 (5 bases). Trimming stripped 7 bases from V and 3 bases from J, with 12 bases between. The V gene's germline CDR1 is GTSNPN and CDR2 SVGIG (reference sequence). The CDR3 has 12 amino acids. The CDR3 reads CALGGWYTEAFF. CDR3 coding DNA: TGTGCCTTGGGGGGATGGTACACTGAAGCTTTCTTT.

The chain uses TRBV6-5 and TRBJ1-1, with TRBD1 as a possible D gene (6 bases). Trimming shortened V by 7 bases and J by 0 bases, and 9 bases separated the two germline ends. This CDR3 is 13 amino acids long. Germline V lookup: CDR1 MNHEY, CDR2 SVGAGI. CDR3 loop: CASTGAMNTEAFF. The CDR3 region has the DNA TGTGCCAGCACAGGGGCAATGAACACTGAAGCTTTCTTT.

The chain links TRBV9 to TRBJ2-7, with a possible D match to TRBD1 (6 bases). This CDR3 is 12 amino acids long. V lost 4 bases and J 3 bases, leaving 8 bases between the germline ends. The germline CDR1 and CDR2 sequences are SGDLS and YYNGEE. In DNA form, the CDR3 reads TGTGCCAGCAGCCCGGACAGCTACGAGCAGTACTTC. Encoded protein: CASSPDSYEQYF.

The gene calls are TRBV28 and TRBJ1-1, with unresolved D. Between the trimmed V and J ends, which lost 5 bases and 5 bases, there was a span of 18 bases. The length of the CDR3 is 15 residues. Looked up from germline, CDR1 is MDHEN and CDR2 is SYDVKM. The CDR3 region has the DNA TGTGCCAGCAGTATACCCGGGATCTCCTTTACTGAAGCTTTCTTT. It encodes CASSIPGISFTEAFF.

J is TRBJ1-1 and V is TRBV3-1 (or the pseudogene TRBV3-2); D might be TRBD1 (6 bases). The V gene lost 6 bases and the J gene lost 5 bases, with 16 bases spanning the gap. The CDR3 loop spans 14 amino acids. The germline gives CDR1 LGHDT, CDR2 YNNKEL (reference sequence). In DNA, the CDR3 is TGTGCCAGCAGGCCCCTCGGGGGGCGAACTGAAGCTTTCTTT. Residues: CASRPLGGRTEAFF.

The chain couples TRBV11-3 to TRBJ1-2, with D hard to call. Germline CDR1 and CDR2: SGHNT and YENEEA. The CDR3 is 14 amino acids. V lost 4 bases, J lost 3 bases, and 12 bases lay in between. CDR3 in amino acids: CASSSSLQDYGYTF. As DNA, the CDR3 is TGTGCCAGCAGCTCTAGCCTGCAGGACTATGGCTACACCTTC.

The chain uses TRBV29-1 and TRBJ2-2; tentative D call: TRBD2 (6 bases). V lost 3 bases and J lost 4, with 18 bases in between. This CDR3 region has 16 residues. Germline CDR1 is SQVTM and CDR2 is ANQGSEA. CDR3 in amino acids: CSVDTQGGDGTGELFF. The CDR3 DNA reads TGCAGCGTTGACACGCAGGGAGGTGATGGCACCGGGGAGCTGTTTTTT.

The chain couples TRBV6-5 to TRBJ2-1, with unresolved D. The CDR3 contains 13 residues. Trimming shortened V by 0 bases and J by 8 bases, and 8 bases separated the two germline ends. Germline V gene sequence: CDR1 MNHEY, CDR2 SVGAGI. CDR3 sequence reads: CASSYSLWDEQFF. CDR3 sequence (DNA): TGTGCCAGCAGTTACTCTTTGTGGGATGAGCAGTTCTTC.

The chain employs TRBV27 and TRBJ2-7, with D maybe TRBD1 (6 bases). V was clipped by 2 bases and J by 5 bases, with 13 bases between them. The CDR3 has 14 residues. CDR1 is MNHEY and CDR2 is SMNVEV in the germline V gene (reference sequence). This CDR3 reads CASSLLGAHDEQYF. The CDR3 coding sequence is TGTGCCAGCAGTTTACTGGGGGCGCACGACGAGCAGTACTTC.

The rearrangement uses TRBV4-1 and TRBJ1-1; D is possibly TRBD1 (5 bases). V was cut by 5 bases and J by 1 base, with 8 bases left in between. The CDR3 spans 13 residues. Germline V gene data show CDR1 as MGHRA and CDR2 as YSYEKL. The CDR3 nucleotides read TGCGCCAGCAGCTGGGGCAGGAACACTGAAGCTTTCTTT. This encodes CASSWGRNTEAFF.

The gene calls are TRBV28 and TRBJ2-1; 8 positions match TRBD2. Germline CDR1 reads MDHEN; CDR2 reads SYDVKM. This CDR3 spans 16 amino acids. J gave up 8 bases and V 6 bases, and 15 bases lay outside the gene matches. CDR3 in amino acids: CASRERLAGSGDEQFF. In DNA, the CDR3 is TGTGCCAGCAGGGAAAGATTAGCGGGATCTGGGGATGAGCAGTTCTTC.